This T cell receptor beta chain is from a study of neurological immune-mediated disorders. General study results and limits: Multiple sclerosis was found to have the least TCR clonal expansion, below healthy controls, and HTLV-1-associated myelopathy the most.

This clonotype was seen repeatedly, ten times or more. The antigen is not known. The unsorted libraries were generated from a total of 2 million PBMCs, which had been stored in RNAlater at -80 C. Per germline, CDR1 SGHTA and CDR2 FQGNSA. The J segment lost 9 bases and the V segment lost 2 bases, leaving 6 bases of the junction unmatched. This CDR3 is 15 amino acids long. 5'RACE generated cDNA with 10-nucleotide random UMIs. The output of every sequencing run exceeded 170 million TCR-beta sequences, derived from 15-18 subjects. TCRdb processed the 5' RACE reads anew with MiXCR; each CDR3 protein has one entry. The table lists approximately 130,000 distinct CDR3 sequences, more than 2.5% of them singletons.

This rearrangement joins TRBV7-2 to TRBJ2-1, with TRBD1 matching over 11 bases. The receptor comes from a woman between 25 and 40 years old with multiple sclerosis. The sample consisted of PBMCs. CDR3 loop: CASSLRGQGALEQFF. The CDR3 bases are TGTGCCAGCAGCTTAAGAGGACAGGGGGCCCTTGAGCAGTTCTTC.